This T cell receptor (beta chain) stems from a study of human T cells and chemical hapten exposure. In this sample, this clonotype turned up a few times. The germline gives CDR1 LNHNV, CDR2 YYDKDF (reference sequence). The CDR3 spans 16 residues. Trimming cost V 2 bases and J 2 bases, with 16 bases left between them. Time point meaning: patch test 1, 2 weeks after DPC sensitization. As for treatment: therapeutic diphenylcyclopropenone sensitization with weekly scalp DPC. Original processing notes: TCR counts had a median of about 99,000 per sample and spanned about 23,224 to 690,600. TCRdb independently ran MiXCR on the RACE reads; one entry per CDR3 protein. TCRdb's processing, not the authors' own work, is the source of the V and J calls. The sample gives roughly 380,000 distinct CDR3 sequences, 4.8% of which show up once; 2% to 2.5% is in the top ten.

The sequence was collected from a woman aged 45-60 years with alopecia areata. Some clones in this sample may be carry-over from other donors' samples. The sequences come from whole blood, collected in connection with sensitization to the hapten diphenylcyclopropenone (DPC). This chain joins TRBV15 and TRBJ2-7, with D perhaps matching TRBD1 (5 bases). CDR3 residues: CATSRFTRAATYEQYF. Written as DNA, the CDR3 is TGTGCCACCAGCAGATTTACCAGGGCCGCGACCTACGAGCAGTACTTC.